This TCR beta chain comes out of a study of metastatic and nonmetastatic thyroid tumors. Concerning this clone: One end of the junction varies from germline; a read error may be responsible.

Using MiXCR, TCRdb reanalyzed the PCR reads. The sample consists of about 92,000 clones, 14% to 15% of them appearing once. Patients underwent thyroid surgery, and none had received any treatment before it. This TCR came from a female donor with papillary thyroid cancer or a benign thyroid nodule (not recorded which). Some clones in this sample may be carry-over from other donors' samples. The sequenced material came from blood.

The CDR3 nucleotides read TGTGCCAGCTCACCACCCGGGACACCCAATAAGCCCCAGCATTTT. It is translated as CASSPPGTPNKPQHF. The chain carries TRBV18 and TRBJ1-5, with D perhaps TRBD1 (6 bases). Germline CDR1 KGHSH, CDR2 LQKENI. The CDR3 is 15 amino acids.